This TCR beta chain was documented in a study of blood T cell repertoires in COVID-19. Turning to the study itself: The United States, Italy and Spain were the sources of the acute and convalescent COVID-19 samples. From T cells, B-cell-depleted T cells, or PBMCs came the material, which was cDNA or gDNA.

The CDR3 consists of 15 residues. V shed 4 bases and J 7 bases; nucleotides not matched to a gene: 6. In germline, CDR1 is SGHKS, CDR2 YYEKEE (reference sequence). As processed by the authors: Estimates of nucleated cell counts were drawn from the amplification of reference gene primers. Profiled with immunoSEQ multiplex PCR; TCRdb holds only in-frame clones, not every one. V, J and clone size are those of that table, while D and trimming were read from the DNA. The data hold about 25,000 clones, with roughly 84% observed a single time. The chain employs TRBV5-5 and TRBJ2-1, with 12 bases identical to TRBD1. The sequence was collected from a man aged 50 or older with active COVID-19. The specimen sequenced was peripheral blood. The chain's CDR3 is CASSPAGQGANEQFF. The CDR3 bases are TGTGCCAGCAGCCCGGCGGGACAGGGGGCAAATGAGCAGTTCTTC.